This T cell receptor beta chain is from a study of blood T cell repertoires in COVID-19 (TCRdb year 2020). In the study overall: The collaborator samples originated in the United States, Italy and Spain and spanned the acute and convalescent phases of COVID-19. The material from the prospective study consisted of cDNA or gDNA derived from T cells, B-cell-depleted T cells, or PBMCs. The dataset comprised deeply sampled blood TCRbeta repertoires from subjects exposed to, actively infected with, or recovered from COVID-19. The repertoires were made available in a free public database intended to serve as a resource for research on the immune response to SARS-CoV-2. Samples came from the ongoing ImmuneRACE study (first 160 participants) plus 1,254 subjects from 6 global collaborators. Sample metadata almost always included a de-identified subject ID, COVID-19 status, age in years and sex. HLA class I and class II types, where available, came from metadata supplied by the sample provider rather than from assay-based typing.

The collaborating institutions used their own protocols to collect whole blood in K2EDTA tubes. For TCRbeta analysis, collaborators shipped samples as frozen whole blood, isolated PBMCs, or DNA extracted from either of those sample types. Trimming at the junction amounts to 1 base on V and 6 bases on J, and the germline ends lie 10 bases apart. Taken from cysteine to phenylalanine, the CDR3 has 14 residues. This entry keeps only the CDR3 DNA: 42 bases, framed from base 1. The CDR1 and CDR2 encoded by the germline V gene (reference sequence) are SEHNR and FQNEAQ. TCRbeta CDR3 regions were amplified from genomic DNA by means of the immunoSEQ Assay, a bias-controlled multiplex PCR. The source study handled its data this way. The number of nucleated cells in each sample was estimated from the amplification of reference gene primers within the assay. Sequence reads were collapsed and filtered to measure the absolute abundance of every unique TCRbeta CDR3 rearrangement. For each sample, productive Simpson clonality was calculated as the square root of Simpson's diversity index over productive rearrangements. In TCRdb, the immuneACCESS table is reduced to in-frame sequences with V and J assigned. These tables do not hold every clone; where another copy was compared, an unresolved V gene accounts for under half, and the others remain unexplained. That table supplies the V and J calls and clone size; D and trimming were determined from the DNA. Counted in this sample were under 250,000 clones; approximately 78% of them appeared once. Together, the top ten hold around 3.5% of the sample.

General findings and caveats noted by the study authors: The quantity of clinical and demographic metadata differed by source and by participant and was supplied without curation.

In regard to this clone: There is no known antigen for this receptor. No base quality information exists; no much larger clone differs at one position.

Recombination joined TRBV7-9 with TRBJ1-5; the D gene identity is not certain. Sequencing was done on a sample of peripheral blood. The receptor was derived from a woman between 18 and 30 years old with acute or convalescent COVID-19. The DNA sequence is TGTGCCAGCAGCTTAGGGGTAACGGGTCAGCCCCAGCATTTT. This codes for CASSLGVTGQPQHF.